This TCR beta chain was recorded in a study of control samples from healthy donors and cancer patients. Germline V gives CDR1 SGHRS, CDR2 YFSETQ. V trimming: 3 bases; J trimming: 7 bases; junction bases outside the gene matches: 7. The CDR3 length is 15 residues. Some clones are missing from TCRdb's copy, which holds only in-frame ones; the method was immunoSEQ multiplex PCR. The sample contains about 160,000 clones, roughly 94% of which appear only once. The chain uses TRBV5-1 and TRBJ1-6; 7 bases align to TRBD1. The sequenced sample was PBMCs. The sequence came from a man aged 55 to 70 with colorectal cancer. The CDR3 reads CASSYQGVSNSPLHF. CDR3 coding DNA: TGCGCCAGCAGCTACCAGGGGGTTTCGAATTCACCCCTCCACTTT.